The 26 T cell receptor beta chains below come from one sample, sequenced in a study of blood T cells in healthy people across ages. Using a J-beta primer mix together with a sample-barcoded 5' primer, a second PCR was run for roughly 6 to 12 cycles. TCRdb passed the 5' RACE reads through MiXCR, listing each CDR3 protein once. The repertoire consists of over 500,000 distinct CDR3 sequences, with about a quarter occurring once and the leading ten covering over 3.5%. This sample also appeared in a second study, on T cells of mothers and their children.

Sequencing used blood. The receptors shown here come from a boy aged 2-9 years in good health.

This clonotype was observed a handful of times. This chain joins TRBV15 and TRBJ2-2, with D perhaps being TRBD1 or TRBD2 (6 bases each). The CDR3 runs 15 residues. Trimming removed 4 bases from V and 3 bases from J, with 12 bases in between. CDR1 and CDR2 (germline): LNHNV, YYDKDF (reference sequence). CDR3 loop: CATSIRRGDTGELFF. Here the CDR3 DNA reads TGTGCCACCAGCATACGAAGGGGGGACACCGGGGAGCTGTTTTTT.

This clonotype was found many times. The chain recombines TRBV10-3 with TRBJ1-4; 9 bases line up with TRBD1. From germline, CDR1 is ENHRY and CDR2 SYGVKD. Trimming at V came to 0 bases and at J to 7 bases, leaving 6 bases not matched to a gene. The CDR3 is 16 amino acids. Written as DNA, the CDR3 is TGTGCCATCAGTGAGTCGGGACAGGGAGGATTTGAAAAACTGTTTTTT. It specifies CAISESGQGGFEKLFF.

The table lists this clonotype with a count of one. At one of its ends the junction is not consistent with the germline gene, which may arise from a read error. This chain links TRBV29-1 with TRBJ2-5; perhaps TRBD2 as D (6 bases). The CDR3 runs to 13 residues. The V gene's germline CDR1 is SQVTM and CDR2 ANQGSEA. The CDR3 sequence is CSVDGRLRETKYF. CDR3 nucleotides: TGCAGCGTTGATGGGCGGTTACGGGAGACCAAGTACTTC.

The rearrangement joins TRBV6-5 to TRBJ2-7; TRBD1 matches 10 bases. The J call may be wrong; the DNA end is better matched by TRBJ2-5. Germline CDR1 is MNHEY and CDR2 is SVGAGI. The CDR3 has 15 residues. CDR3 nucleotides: TGTGCCAGCAGTTACTCCCCGGACAGGGGGGAGACCCAGTACTTC. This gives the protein CASSYSPDRGETQYF.

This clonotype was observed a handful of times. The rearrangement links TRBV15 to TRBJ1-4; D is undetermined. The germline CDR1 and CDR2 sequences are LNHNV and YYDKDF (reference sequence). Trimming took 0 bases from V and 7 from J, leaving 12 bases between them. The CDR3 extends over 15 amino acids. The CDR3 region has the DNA TGTGCCACCAGCAGAGACGACACGGGGAGTGAAAAACTGTTTTTT. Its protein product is CATSRDDTGSEKLFF.

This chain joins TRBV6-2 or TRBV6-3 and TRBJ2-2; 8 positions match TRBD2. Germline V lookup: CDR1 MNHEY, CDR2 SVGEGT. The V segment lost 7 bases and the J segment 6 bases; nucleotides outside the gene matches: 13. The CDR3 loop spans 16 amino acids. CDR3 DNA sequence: TGTGCCAGCAACCCAACAGCGGGAGTAACCCCCGGGGAGCTGTTTTTT. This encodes CASNPTAGVTPGELFF.

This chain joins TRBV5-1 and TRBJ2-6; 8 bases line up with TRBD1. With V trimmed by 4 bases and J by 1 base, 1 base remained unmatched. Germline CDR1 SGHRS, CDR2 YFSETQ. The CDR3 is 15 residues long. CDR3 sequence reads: CASSRQGSGANVLTF. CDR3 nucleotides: TGCGCCAGCAGCCGACAGGGGTCTGGGGCCAACGTCCTGACTTTC.

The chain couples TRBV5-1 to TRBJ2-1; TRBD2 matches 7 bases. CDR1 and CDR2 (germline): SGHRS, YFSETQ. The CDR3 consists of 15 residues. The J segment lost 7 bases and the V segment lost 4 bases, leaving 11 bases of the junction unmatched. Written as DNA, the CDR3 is TGCGCCAGCAGCCCCGAGTCGGGGGGAGGAAATGAGCAGTTCTTC. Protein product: CASSPESGGGNEQFF.

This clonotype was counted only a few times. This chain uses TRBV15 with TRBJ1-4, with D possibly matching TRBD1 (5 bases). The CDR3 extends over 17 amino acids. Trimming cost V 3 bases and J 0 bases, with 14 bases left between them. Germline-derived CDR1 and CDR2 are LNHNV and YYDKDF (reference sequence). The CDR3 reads CATSRGGVYPTNEKLFF. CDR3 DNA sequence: TGTGCCACCAGCAGGGGAGGGGTATACCCAACTAATGAAAAACTGTTTTTT. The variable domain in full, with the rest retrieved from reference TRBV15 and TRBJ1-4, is DAMVIQNPRYQVTQFGKPVTLSCSQTLNHNVMYWYQQKSSQAPKLLFHYYDKDFNNEADTPDNFQSRRPNTSFCFLDIRSPGLGDTAMYLCATSRGGVYPTNEKLFFGSGTQLSVL.

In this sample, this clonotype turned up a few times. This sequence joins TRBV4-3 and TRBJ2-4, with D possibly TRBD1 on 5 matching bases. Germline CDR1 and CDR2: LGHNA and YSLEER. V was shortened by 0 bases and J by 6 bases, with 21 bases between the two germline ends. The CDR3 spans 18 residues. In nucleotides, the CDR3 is TGCGCCAGCAGCCAAGATAGTCCGGCCAAGGGGCGACGAAACATTCAGTACTTC. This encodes CASSQDSPAKGRRNIQYF.

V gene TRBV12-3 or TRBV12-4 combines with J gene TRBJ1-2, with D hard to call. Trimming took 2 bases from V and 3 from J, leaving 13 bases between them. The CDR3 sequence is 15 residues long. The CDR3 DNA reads TGTGCCAGCAGTTTAAGGGAAGAGGGAGACTATGGCTACACCTTC. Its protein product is CASSLREEGDYGYTF.

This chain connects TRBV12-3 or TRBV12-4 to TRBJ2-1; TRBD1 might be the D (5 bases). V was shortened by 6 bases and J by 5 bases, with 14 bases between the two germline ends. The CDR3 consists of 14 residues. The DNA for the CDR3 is TGTGCCAGCAGCCTAATGGGGCTCCACAATGAGCAGTTCTTC. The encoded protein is CASSLMGLHNEQFF.

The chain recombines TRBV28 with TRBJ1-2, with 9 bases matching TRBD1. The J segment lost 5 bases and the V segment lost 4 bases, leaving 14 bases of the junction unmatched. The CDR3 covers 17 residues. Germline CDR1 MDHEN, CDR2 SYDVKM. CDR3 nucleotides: TGTGCCAGCAGTTCTTTCCGACAGGGGGGGATTAGGTATGGCTACACCTTC. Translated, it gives CASSSFRQGGIRYGYTF.

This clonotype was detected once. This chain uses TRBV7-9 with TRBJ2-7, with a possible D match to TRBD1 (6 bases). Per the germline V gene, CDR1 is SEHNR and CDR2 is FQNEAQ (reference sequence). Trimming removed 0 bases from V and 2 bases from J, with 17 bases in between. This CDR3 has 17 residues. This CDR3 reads CASSLAFRVDSPYEQYF. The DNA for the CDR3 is TGTGCCAGCAGCTTAGCGTTCCGAGTGGACAGCCCCTACGAGCAGTACTTC.

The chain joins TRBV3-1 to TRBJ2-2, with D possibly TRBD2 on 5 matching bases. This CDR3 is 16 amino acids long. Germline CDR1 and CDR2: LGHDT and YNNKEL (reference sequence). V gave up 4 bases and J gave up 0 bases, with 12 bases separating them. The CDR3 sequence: CASSPLRGSNTGELFF. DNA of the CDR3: TGTGCCAGCAGCCCCCTTCGGGGTTCGAACACCGGGGAGCTGTTTTTT.

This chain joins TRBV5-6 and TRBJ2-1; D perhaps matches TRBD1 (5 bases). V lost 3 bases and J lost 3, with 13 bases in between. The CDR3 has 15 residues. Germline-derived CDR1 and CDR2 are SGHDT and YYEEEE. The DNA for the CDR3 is TGTGCCAGCAGCTCCAGGGTATGGGGCTACAATGAGCAGTTCTTC. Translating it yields CASSSRVWGYNEQFF.

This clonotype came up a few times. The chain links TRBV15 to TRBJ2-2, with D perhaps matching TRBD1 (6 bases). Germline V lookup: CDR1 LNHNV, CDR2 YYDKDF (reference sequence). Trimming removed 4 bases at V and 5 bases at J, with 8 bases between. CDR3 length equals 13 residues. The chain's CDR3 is CATSTGETGELFF. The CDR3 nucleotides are TGTGCCACCAGCACAGGGGAAACCGGGGAGCTGTTTTTT.

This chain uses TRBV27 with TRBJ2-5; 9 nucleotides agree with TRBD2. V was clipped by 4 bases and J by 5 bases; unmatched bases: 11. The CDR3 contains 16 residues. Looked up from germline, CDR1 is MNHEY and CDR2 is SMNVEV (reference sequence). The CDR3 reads CASSWAGLASGETQYF. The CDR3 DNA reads TGTGCCAGCAGTTGGGCGGGACTAGCTTCGGGGGAGACCCAGTACTTC.

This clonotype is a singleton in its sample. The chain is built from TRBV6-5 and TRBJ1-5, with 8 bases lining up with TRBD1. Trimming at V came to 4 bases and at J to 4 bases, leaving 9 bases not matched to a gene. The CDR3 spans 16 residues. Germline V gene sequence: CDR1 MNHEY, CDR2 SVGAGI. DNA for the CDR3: TGTGCCAGCAGTTCCTTAGGACAGGGACAGAATCAGCCCCAGCATTTT. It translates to CASSSLGQGQNQPQHF.

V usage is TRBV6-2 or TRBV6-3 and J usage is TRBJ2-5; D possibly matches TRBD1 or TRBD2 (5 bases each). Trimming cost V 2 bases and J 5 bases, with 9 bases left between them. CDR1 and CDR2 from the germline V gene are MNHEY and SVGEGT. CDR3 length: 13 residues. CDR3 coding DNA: TGTGCCAGCAGTTACCTGGGGGATGAGACCCAGTACTTC. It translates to CASSYLGDETQYF.

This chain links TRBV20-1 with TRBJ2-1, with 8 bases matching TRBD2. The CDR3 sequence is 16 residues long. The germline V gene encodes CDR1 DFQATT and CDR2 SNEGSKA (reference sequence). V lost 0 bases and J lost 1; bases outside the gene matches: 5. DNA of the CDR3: TGCAGTGCTAGAGAGAGCGGGAGTGCTTCCTACAATGAGCAGTTCTTC. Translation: CSARESGSASYNEQFF.

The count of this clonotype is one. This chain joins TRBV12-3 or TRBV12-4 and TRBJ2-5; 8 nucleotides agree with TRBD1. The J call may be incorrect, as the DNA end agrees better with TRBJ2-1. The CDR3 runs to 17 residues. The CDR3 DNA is TGTGCCAGCAGTTTAGCCTTCCGGACAGGGTACCACAATGAGCAGTTCTTC. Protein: CASSLAFRTGYHNEQFF.

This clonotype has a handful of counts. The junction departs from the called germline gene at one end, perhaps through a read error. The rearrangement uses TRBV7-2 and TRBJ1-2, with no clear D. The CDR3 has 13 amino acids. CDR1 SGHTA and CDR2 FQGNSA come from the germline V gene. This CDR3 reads CASSLVPSDGHTF. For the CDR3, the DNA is TGTGCCAGCAGCTTAGTTCCATCCGATGGCCACACCTTC.

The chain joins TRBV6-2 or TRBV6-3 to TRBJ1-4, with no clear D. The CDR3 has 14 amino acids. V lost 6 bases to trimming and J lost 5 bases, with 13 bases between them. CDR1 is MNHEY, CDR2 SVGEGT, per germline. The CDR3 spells CASSPSTGNEKLFF. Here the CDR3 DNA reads TGTGCCAGCAGCCCTTCGACCGGGAATGAAAAACTGTTTTTT.

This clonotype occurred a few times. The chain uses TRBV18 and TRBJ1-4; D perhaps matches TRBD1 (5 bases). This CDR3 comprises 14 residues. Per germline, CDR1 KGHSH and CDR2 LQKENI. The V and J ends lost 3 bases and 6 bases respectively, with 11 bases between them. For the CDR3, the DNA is TGTGCCAGCTCACCTCGGCAGGGTGATGAAAAACTGTTTTTT. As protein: CASSPRQGDEKLFF.

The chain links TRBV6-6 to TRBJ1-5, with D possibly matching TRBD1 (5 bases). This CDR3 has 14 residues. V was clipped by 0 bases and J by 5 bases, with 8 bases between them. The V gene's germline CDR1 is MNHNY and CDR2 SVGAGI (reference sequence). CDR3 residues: CASSYSGDHQPQHF. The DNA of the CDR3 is TGTGCCAGCAGTTACTCAGGGGATCATCAGCCCCAGCATTTT.